The 18 T cell receptor beta chains reported below all come from one sample, sequenced in a study of cytomegalovirus exposure and HLA in healthy donors. The primer mix had 60 Vbeta and 13 Jbeta primers. Only in-frame clones appear in the TCRdb table, and some are missing; sequencing was by immunoSEQ multiplex PCR. The sample includes over 150,000 clones, roughly four fifths of them seen just once. The material sequenced was PBMCs. Receptors originate from a woman between 18 and 29 years old in good health and CMV-seronegative.

The chain combines TRBV2 with TRBJ2-7; D remains unclear. The CDR3 runs 14 residues. Per the germline V gene, CDR1 is SNHLY and CDR2 is FYNNEI. V lost 1 base, J lost 3 bases, and 10 bases lay in between. CDR3 DNA: TGTGCCAGCAGTGAAGGTGACTCTCGCTACGAGCAGTACTTC. It yields the protein CASSEGDSRYEQYF.

The chain carries TRBV19 and TRBJ1-2; TRBD1 matches at 8 bases. From germline, CDR1 is LNHDA and CDR2 SQIVND (reference sequence). The CDR3 loop spans 16 amino acids. With 1 base clipped from V and 3 bases from J, the junction kept 7 bases outside the gene matches. DNA for the CDR3: TGTGCCAGTAGTATAGGTTCCAGGGGGCGCGACTATGGCTACACCTTC. Its protein product is CASSIGSRGRDYGYTF.

V gene TRBV5-4 combines with J gene TRBJ2-1; unclear D gene. The CDR3 has 12 residues. Trimming pared 0 bases from V and 8 bases from J, leaving 6 bases between. CDR1 is SGHNT, CDR2 YYREEE, per germline (reference sequence). Written as DNA, the CDR3 is TGTGCCAGCAGCTTGGTGGGCTATGAGCAGTTCTTC. Translated, it gives CASSLVGYEQFF. Combining the CDR3 with reference TRBV5-4 and TRBJ2-1 gives the whole variable domain ETGVTQSPTHLIKTRGQQVTLRCSSQSGHNTVSWYQQALGQGPQFIFQYYREEENGRGNFPPRFSGLQFPNYSSELNVNALELDDSALYLCASSLVGYEQFFGPGTRLTVL.

V and J are TRBV7-3 and TRBJ2-2, with D possibly being TRBD2 (5 bases). Germline CDR1 SGHTA, CDR2 FQGTGA. V was clipped by 6 bases and J by 3 bases, with 11 bases between them. This CDR3 has 14 residues. CDR3 in amino acids: CASRTGFDTGELFF. DNA of the CDR3: TGTGCCAGCAGGACGGGATTTGACACCGGGGAGCTGTTTTTT.

The chain employs TRBV6-5 and TRBJ2-7; 7 positions agree with TRBD1. V lost 10 bases, J lost 0 bases, and 9 bases stayed unmatched. The CDR3 has 14 residues. Germline V CDR1 and CDR2: MNHEY, SVGAGI. The CDR3 here is CATQQGPLSYEQYF. The CDR3 coding sequence is TGTGCCACCCAACAGGGGCCTCTCTCCTACGAGCAGTACTTC.

V and J are TRBV19 and TRBJ1-6; D gene unclear. The ends were cut back, 6 bases at V and 6 bases at J, with 15 bases in the middle. Germline V lookup: CDR1 LNHDA, CDR2 SQIVND (reference sequence). This CDR3 region has 15 residues. CDR3 in amino acids: CASSDTPVTNSPLHF. DNA for the CDR3: TGTGCCAGTAGCGACACACCGGTAACTAATTCACCCCTCCACTTT.

The chain uses TRBV7-8 and TRBJ1-3; D unclear. Per the germline V gene, CDR1 is SGHVS and CDR2 is FQNEAQ. The CDR3 sequence is 14 residues long. The V end lost 0 bases, the J end lost 5 bases, and 8 bases lay between the germline ends. The CDR3 bases are TGTGCCAGCAGCTTAGCAGAGACTAGAAACACCATATATTTT. As protein: CASSLAETRNTIYF.

The gene calls are TRBV5-1 and TRBJ2-7; perhaps TRBD2 as D (6 bases). The length of the CDR3 is 17 residues. Germline V gene data show CDR1 as SGHRS and CDR2 as YFSETQ. Trimming removed 5 bases at V and 1 base at J, with 22 bases between. The CDR3 protein is CASRLRFDLARSYEQYF. The CDR3 DNA is TGCGCCAGCAGGTTGCGATTTGATCTAGCGAGATCCTACGAGCAGTACTTC.

The chain employs TRBV9 and TRBJ2-1; D unresolved. The germline V gene encodes CDR1 SGDLS and CDR2 YYNGEE. There are 15 residues in the CDR3. Trimming pared 1 base from V and 0 bases from J, leaving 8 bases between. CDR3 in amino acids: CASSVSPSSYNEQFF. CDR3 nucleotide sequence: TGTGCCAGCAGCGTAAGTCCTAGCTCCTACAATGAGCAGTTCTTC.

The V gene is TRBV7-2, the J gene TRBJ2-7, with TRBD1 matching 8 bases. Germline lookup yields CDR1 SGHTA and CDR2 FQGNSA. The CDR3 extends over 15 amino acids. Trimming removed 5 bases from V and 2 bases from J; junction bases left unmatched: 8. Here the CDR3 reads CASSLNRGEAYEQYF. Written as DNA, the CDR3 is TGTGCCAGCAGCCTTAACAGGGGGGAGGCCTACGAGCAGTACTTC.

V usage is TRBV15 and J usage is TRBJ2-7; 7 bases line up with TRBD2. V shed 0 bases, J shed 7 bases, and the junction held 6 bases outside the gene matches. Germline CDR1 and CDR2: LNHNV and YYDKDF (reference sequence). The length of the CDR3 is 14 residues. CDR3 loop: CATSRDREVQEQYF. The CDR3 coding sequence is TGTGCCACCAGCAGAGATCGGGAGGTCCAGGAGCAGTACTTC.

This chain connects TRBV14 to TRBJ1-1; no firm D call. The CDR3 is 13 amino acids. V was clipped by 5 bases and J by 7 bases, with 14 bases between them. The germline V gene encodes CDR1 SGHDN and CDR2 FVKESK. CDR3 in amino acids: CASSVRVIDEAFF. Here the CDR3 DNA reads TGTGCCAGCAGCGTCCGGGTAATTGATGAAGCTTTCTTT.

The chain carries TRBV28 and TRBJ2-3, with 7 bases that match TRBD2. Germline V gives CDR1 MDHEN, CDR2 SYDVKM. The J segment lost 9 bases and the V segment lost 8 bases, leaving 14 bases of the junction unmatched. This CDR3 is built from 14 residues. CDR3 amino acids: CASGDRLAPRTQYF. CDR3 DNA: TGTGCCAGCGGCGACCGACTAGCCCCCCGGACGCAGTATTTT.

Concerning this clone itself: This sample also contains other DNA sequences that code for the same CDR3. The J gene is TRBJ2-5, the V gene TRBV9; 8 bases map to TRBD1. The CDR3 has 16 residues. Unmatched junction bases numbered 8, after V lost 0 bases and J lost 4 bases. CDR1 is SGDLS, CDR2 YYNGEE, per germline. CDR3 DNA: TGTGCCAGCAGCGTAGGGCCAGGGGGCTGGGGAGAGACCCAGTACTTC. This codes for CASSVGPGGWGETQYF.

This rearrangement joins TRBV28 to TRBJ2-5; TRBD2 might be the D (6 bases). With 10 bases removed from V and 4 bases from J, the gap between germline ends came to 13 bases. The CDR3 length is 12 residues. CDR1 and CDR2 (germline): MDHEN, SYDVKM. This chain's CDR3 is CATRETLETQYF. In DNA form, the CDR3 reads TGTGCCACCCGGGAGACCCTAGAGACCCAGTACTTC. The full variable domain, its missing parts supplied by reference TRBV28 and TRBJ2-5, is DVKVTQSSRYLVKRTGEKVFLECVQDMDHENMFWYRQDPGLGLRLIYFSYDVKMKEKGDIPEGYSVSREKKERFSLILESASTNQTSMYLCATRETLETQYFGPGTRLLVL.

The rearrangement uses TRBV7-7 and TRBJ2-1; the D gene is possibly TRBD2 (5 bases). Trimming left V 8 bases short and J 5 bases short, with 13 bases between. CDR1 is SSHAT, CDR2 FNYEAQ, per germline (reference sequence). The CDR3 has 13 residues. CDR3 loop: CASSTGNNNEQFF. The CDR3 coding sequence is TGTGCCAGCTCCACCGGGAACAACAATGAGCAGTTCTTC.

The chain has TRBV13 and TRBJ2-7; 8 positions agree with TRBD2. The V segment lost 0 bases and the J segment 0 bases; nucleotides outside the gene matches: 1. The germline gives CDR1 PRHDT, CDR2 FYEKMQ (reference sequence). CDR3 length: 15 residues. CDR3 in amino acids: CASSLGLAGSYEQYF. The CDR3 DNA is TGTGCCAGCAGCTTAGGGCTAGCGGGCTCCTACGAGCAGTACTTC.

The rearrangement uses TRBV5-1 and TRBJ2-7; 7 positions agree with TRBD2. Trimming removed 6 bases from V and 0 bases from J; junction bases left unmatched: 9. CDR1 SGHRS and CDR2 YFSETQ come from the germline V gene. CDR3 length: 15 amino acids. In DNA form, the CDR3 reads TGCGCCAGCACCCCCGGCAGCGGGAACTCCTACGAGCAGTACTTC. Protein sequence: CASTPGSGNSYEQYF.